One sample yielded the 27 T cell receptor beta chains listed below, sequenced in a study of T cell responses to AZD1222 COVID-19 vaccine. TCRdb keeps only in-frame clones here, not all; method: immunoSEQ multiplex PCR. Of about 140,000 clones listed, 80% to 95% were seen once; the top ten hold about 4.1%. The input for sequencing was peripheral blood, taken 28 days after the second AZD1222 dose. These receptor sequences come from an adult who received the AZD1222 COVID-19 vaccine.

The rearrangement uses TRBV7-2 and TRBJ2-3, with TRBD2 matching over 14 bases. J lost 6 bases, V lost 6 bases, and 8 bases had no gene match. Germline CDR1 is SGHTA and CDR2 is FQGNSA. The CDR3 loop spans 16 amino acids. The CDR3 nucleotides are TGTGCCAGCAGTTCCAAGACTAGCGGGGGGGCTGATACGCAGTATTTT. It codes for CASSSKTSGGADTQYF.

The chain uses TRBV3-1 (or the pseudogene TRBV3-2) and TRBJ2-1; D possibly corresponds to TRBD2 (5 bases). Trimming cost V 1 base and J 8 bases, with 12 bases left between them. Germline V lookup: CDR1 LGHDT, CDR2 YNNKEL (reference sequence). This CDR3 is 14 amino acids long. CDR3 sequence: CASSQVGVLYEQFF. The CDR3 coding sequence is TGTGCCAGCAGCCAAGTCGGGGTTTTGTATGAGCAGTTCTTC.

For the CDR3, the DNA is TGCGCCAGCAGCCAAGATATCTGGGGTAATGAAAAACTGTTTTTT. It encodes CASSQDIWGNEKLFF. This chain links TRBV4-3 with TRBJ1-4, with D unclear. CDR3 length: 15 amino acids. V was shortened by 0 bases and J by 4 bases, with 9 bases between the two germline ends. Germline assignment: CDR1 LGHNA and CDR2 YSLEER.

This rearrangement joins TRBV9 to TRBJ1-6; D unresolved. The ends were cut back, 0 bases at V and 1 base at J, with 2 bases in the middle. Germline CDR1 and CDR2: SGDLS and YYNGEE. The CDR3 has 14 amino acids. Written as DNA, the CDR3 is TGTGCCAGCAGCGTAGGTTCCTATAATTCACCCCTCCACTTT. Translating it yields CASSVGSYNSPLHF.

The gene calls are TRBV12-1 and TRBJ1-1; the table's D call, TRBD1, has no DNA check behind it. TRBV12-1 is a pseudogene locus. The CDR3 is 14 amino acids. CDR3 coding DNA: TGTGCCAGCATCCTCCAGGGGGCGCGCACTGAAGCTTTCTTT. This codes for CASILQGARTEAFF.

The chain joins TRBV29-1 to TRBJ2-1; TRBD2 matches 8 bases. The CDR3 is 14 amino acids. The V gene's germline CDR1 is SQVTM and CDR2 ANQGSEA. V trimming: 6 bases; J trimming: 6 bases; junction bases outside the gene matches: 10. CDR3 loop: CSVQGAGGFNEQFF. The CDR3 region has the DNA TGCAGCGTCCAAGGGGCGGGAGGTTTCAATGAGCAGTTCTTC.

The chain has TRBV27 and TRBJ1-6, with a weak D call TRBD1 (5 bases). Germline V lookup: CDR1 MNHEY, CDR2 SMNVEV (reference sequence). This CDR3 has 17 residues. V was cut by 3 bases and J by 7 bases, with 19 bases left in between. CDR3 sequence (DNA): TGTGCCAGCAGTTTGGATGCAGGGTACGGATTAAATTCACCCCTCCACTTT. Its translation is CASSLDAGYGLNSPLHF.

The CDR3 region has the DNA TGCGCCAGCAGCTTGAGTCACTCTGGAAACACCATATATTTT. It encodes CASSLSHSGNTIYF. The chain has TRBV5-1 and TRBJ1-3; unclear D gene. Per the germline V gene, CDR1 is SGHRS and CDR2 is YFSETQ. There are 14 residues in the CDR3. Deletions cut 1 base from V and 0 bases from J, with 5 bases between.

The V call is TRBV12-5, the J call TRBJ1-1; 7 bases match TRBD1. From germline, CDR1 is LGHNT and CDR2 FRNRAP. The J segment lost 3 bases and the V segment lost 4 bases, leaving 14 bases of the junction unmatched. This CDR3 is 17 amino acids long. The CDR3 sequence: CASGWIPGQHMDTEAFF. The CDR3 DNA reads TGTGCTAGTGGTTGGATTCCGGGACAGCACATGGACACTGAAGCTTTCTTT.

This sequence joins TRBV5-4 and TRBJ1-5, with D maybe TRBD1 (5 bases). Looked up from germline, CDR1 is SGHNT and CDR2 is YYREEE (reference sequence). This CDR3 has 15 amino acids. With 3 bases removed from V and 3 bases from J, the gap between germline ends came to 13 bases. The CDR3 nucleotides read TGTGCCAGCAGCTCGTACGACAGTCCCAATCAGCCCCAGCATTTT. Amino acid sequence: CASSSYDSPNQPQHF.

The chain joins TRBV4-2 to TRBJ2-7, with D possibly being TRBD1 or TRBD2 (5 bases each). Germline lookup yields CDR1 LGHNA and CDR2 YNFKEQ. V was pared by 0 bases and J by 4 bases, with 13 bases between. This CDR3 has 15 residues. The CDR3 DNA follows: TGTGCCAGCAGCCAAGAGGGCAGGGAGAGATACGAGCAGTACTTC. Protein: CASSQEGRERYEQYF.

This chain uses TRBV19 with TRBJ2-2, with 10 nucleotides matching TRBD1. The CDR3 is made up of 17 amino acids. Germline lookup yields CDR1 LNHDA and CDR2 SQIVND (reference sequence). The junction had 10 bases not matched to a gene; V was cut back by 5 bases and J by 4 bases. The CDR3, as DNA: TGTGCCAGTAGTTCAAGGACAGGGGGAAGCGTCACCGGGGAGCTGTTTTTT. The encoded protein is CASSSRTGGSVTGELFF.

V usage is TRBV19 and J usage is TRBJ1-3; no definite D call. CDR1 is LNHDA and CDR2 is SQIVND in the germline V gene (reference sequence). Between the trimmed V and J ends, which lost 3 bases and 7 bases, there was a span of 13 bases. This CDR3 has 14 residues. The CDR3 DNA reads as TGTGCCAGTAGTATGTCGACGGGAAGGAACACCATATATTTT. It translates to CASSMSTGRNTIYF. The whole variable domain, filled in from reference TRBV19 and TRBJ1-3, reads DGGITQSPKYLFRKEGQNVTLSCEQNLNHDAMYWYRQDPGQGLRLIYYSQIVNDFQKGDIAEGYSVSREKKESFPLTVTSAQKNPTAFYLCASSMSTGRNTIYFGEGSWLTVV.

The CDR3 is CATSDYRSESGRRELFF. The CDR3 DNA follows: TGTGCCACCAGTGATTACCGTAGCGAATCCGGGAGAAGGGAGCTGTTTTTT. The chain employs TRBV24-1 and TRBJ2-2; possibly TRBD2 for D (6 bases). Trimming pared 2 bases from V and 9 bases from J, leaving 21 bases between. The CDR3 length is 17 residues. The germline V gene has CDR1 KGHDR and CDR2 SFDVKD.

The chain joins TRBV28 to TRBJ2-7, with D hard to call. The CDR3 is made up of 13 amino acids. CDR1 is MDHEN and CDR2 is SYDVKM in the germline V gene. The germline V and J ends were trimmed by 7 bases and 7 bases, with 17 bases remaining between them. DNA of the CDR3: TGTGCCAGCACCTCGGCAGGCGCGAGGGAGCAGTACTTC. Amino acid sequence: CASTSAGAREQYF.

This sequence joins TRBV6-5 and TRBJ2-2; no definite D call. In germline, CDR1 is MNHEY, CDR2 SVGAGI. The CDR3 is made up of 13 amino acids. Trimming removed 2 bases at V and 5 bases at J, with 6 bases between. CDR3 bases: TGTGCCAGCAGTTACCAGGAAACCGGGGAGCTGTTTTTT. It yields the protein CASSYQETGELFF.

The J gene is TRBJ2-7, the V gene TRBV7-8; no definite D call. Germline-derived CDR1 and CDR2 are SGHVS and FQNEAQ. The CDR3 sequence is 13 residues long. Deletions cut 4 bases from V and 3 bases from J, with 10 bases between. The CDR3 DNA reads as TGTGCCAGCAGCTCCGAGCCAATCTACGAGCAGTACTTC. It translates to CASSSEPIYEQYF.

This chain uses TRBV28 with TRBJ2-3, with 7 nucleotides matching TRBD2. CDR1 is MDHEN, CDR2 SYDVKM, per germline. J gave up 0 bases and V 3 bases, and 3 bases lay outside the gene matches. The length of the CDR3 is 15 residues. The CDR3 DNA sequence: TGTGCCAGCAGTTTGGGTAGCGGGAGCACAGATACGCAGTATTTT. Its translation is CASSLGSGSTDTQYF.

V is TRBV11-3 and J is TRBJ2-4, with D tentatively TRBD2 (7 bases). Between the trimmed V and J ends, which lost 1 base and 13 bases, there was a span of 17 bases. The CDR3 runs 14 residues. The germline gives CDR1 SGHNT, CDR2 YENEEA. The CDR3 coding sequence is TGTGCCAGCAGCTTAGTAGGGGGAGCGGGGCCCCAGTACTTC. Protein sequence: CASSLVGGAGPQYF. Full variable domain (outside the CDR3, taken from reference TRBV11-3 and TRBJ2-4): EAGVVQSPRYKIIEKKQPVAFWCNPISGHNTLYWYLQNLGQGPELLIRYENEEAVDDSQLPKDRFSAERLKGVDSTLKIQPAELGDSAVYLCASSLVGGAGPQYFGAGTRLSVL.

The chain joins TRBV18 to TRBJ2-3, with D possibly matching TRBD2 (6 bases). V lost 4 bases, J lost 2 bases, and 19 bases lay in between. Germline CDR1 is KGHSH and CDR2 is LQKENI. The CDR3 consists of 17 residues. The CDR3 is CASSQAGNRGNTDTQYF. CDR3 DNA: TGTGCCAGCTCACAGGCGGGTAACCGGGGGAACACAGATACGCAGTATTTT.

V usage is TRBV5-1 and J usage is TRBJ2-3; 13 positions match TRBD2. The germline gives CDR1 SGHRS, CDR2 YFSETQ. This CDR3 region has 18 residues. The ends lost 4 bases at V and 4 bases at J; junction bases unmatched: 12. CDR3 sequence (DNA): TGCGCCAGCAGCATACCGAAGACTAGCGGGAGGTCGGCAGATACGCAGTATTTT. Translating gives CASSIPKTSGRSADTQYF.

This chain connects TRBV15 to TRBJ1-5; perhaps TRBD1 as D (5 bases). V was trimmed by 4 bases and J by 6 bases, leaving 16 bases between them. The CDR3 covers 15 residues. From germline, CDR1 is LNHNV and CDR2 YYDKDF (reference sequence). For the CDR3, the DNA is TGTGCCACCAGCAAAGGGACGAGGTTAGGTCAGCCCCAGCATTTT. The encoded protein is CATSKGTRLGQPQHF.

Remarks on this clone: A junction end diverges from the germline sequence, so it may reflect a read error. This chain uses TRBV6-6 with TRBJ1-3; D possibly corresponds to TRBD1 (6 bases). Germline CDR1 and CDR2: MNHNY and SVGAGI (reference sequence). The CDR3 totals 15 residues. The CDR3 DNA is TGTGCCAGCCGTTACAGGGCTCGGCGTGGAAACACCATATATTTT. Translation: CASRYRARRGNTIYF.

The rearrangement joins TRBV4-3 to TRBJ2-4; weak D call: TRBD1 (6 bases). The CDR3 has 16 amino acids. Trimming pared 4 bases from V and 6 bases from J, leaving 19 bases between. From germline, CDR1 is LGHNA and CDR2 YSLEER. CDR3 DNA sequence: TGCGCCAGCAGCCCTGGGACACCCACAGATAGAAACATTCAGTACTTC. Amino acids: CASSPGTPTDRNIQYF.

This chain joins TRBV3-1 (or the pseudogene TRBV3-2) and TRBJ2-7; 7 bases align to TRBD1. V gave up 2 bases and J gave up 2 bases; unmatched junction bases: 12. The CDR3 is made up of 17 amino acids. The V gene's germline CDR1 is LGHDT and CDR2 YNNKEL (reference sequence). CDR3 residues: CASSQFPRTGKTYEQYF. The CDR3 DNA reads as TGTGCCAGCAGCCAATTCCCAAGGACAGGAAAAACCTACGAGCAGTACTTC.

This clone was counted once. The chain recombines TRBV4-1 with TRBJ2-3; TRBD1 agrees at 8 bases. J was trimmed by 4 bases and V by 3 bases; bases with no gene match: 3. Germline CDR1 reads MGHRA; CDR2 reads YSYEKL. This CDR3 is built from 14 residues. CDR3 nucleotide sequence: TGCGCCAGCAGCCAGGAACAGGGGGCAGATACGCAGTATTTT. This translates into CASSQEQGADTQYF.

Here the CDR3 reads CASSDRVEFNTEAFF. Written as DNA, the CDR3 is TGCGCCAGCAGTGACAGGGTTGAGTTTAACACTGAAGCTTTCTTT. The V gene is TRBV10-1, the J gene TRBJ1-1; perhaps TRBD1 as D (5 bases). The CDR3 is made up of 15 amino acids. The germline CDR1 and CDR2 sequences are WNHNN and SYGVQD (reference sequence). Deletions cut 3 bases from V and 2 bases from J, with 13 bases between.